This T cell receptor (beta chain) emerged from a study of blood T cell repertoires in COVID-19. Some clones are missing from TCRdb's copy, which holds only in-frame ones; the method was immunoSEQ multiplex PCR. The sample lists roughly 120,000 clones, about 86% occurring once. Trimming took 1 base from V and 9 from J, leaving 13 bases between them. Germline CDR1 SGHTA, CDR2 FQGNSA. CDR3 length equals 13 residues. The sequenced material came from peripheral blood. This sequence was found in a man between 65 and 85 years old who had recovered from COVID-19. V usage is TRBV7-2 and J usage is TRBJ2-7; D ambiguous. The CDR3, as DNA: TGTGCCAGCAGCTTAGAGTTTATGGCCTCGCAGTACTTC. It codes for CASSLEFMASQYF.